This record looks at one TCR beta chain sequence and its context. Its antigen is undetermined. The sample comes from a study of T cell responses to AZD1222 COVID-19 vaccine. Libraries were prepared by immunoSEQ multiplex PCR; TCRdb keeps only in-frame clonotypes and omits some of them. Found here are about 120,000 clones, roughly 90% of them singletons; the top ten hold approximately 4.2%. Study results and limitations: Vaccine-associated CD4 TCRs spanned spike, dominant at 160-218 and 743-854. Donors were chiefly white British, with a greater number of females, and clonal diversity was perhaps underestimated. Spike-specific TCRs gained breadth and depth after people received two AZD1222 doses.

The CDR3 loop spans 12 amino acids. V lost 5 bases and J 4 bases, leaving 3 bases between the germline ends. Looked up from germline, CDR1 is MNHEY and CDR2 is SMNVEV (reference sequence). The chain employs TRBV27 and TRBJ1-6, with unresolved D. The TCR sequence derives from an adult in good health. This specimen consisted of peripheral blood, obtained on day 0 of AZD1222 vaccination. The CDR3 DNA sequence: TGTGCCAGCAGTCCTTATAATTCACCCCTCCACTTT. Its protein product is CASSPYNSPLHF.